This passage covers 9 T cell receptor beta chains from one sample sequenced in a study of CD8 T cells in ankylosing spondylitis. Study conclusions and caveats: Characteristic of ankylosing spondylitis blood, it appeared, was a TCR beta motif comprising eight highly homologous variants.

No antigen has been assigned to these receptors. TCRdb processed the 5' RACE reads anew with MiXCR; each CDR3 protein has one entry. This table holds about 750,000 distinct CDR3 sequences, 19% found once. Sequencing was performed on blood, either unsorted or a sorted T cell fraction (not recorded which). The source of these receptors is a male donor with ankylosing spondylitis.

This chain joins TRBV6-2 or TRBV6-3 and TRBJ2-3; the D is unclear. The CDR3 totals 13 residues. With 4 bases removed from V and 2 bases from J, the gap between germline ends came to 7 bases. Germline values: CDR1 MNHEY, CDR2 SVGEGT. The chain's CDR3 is CASSSVDTDTQYF. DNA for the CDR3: TGTGCCAGCAGTTCCGTCGACACAGATACGCAGTATTTT.

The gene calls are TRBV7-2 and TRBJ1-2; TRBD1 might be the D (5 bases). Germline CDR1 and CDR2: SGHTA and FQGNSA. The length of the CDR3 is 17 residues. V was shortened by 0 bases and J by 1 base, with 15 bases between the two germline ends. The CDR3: CASSLARAGLVNYGYTF. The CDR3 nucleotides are TGTGCCAGCAGCTTAGCCCGTGCAGGGTTGGTTAACTATGGCTACACCTTC.

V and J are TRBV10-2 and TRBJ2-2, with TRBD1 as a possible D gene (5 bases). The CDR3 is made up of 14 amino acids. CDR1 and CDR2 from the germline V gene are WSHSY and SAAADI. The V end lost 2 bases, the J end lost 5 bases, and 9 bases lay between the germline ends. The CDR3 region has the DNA TGCGCCAGCAGTGAGCCAGGGTGGACCGGGGAGCTGTTTTTT. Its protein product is CASSEPGWTGELFF.

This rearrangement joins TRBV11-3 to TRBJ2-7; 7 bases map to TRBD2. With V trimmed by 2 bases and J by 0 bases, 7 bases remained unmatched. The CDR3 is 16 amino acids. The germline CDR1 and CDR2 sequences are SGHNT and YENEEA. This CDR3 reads CASSLSYGGSSYEQYF. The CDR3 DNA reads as TGTGCCAGCAGCTTATCTTATGGCGGGAGCTCCTACGAGCAGTACTTC.

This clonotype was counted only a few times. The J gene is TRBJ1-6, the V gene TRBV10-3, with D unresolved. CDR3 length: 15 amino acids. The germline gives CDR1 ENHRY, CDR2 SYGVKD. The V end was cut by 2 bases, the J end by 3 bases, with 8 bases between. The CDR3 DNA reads TGTGCCATCAGTGAGACATCCAACTATAATTCACCCCTCCACTTT. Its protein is CAISETSNYNSPLHF.

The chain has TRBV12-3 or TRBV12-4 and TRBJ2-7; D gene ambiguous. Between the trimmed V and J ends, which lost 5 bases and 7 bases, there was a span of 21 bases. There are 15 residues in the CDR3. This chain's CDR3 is CASSPLTLSWGEQYF. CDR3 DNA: TGTGCCAGCAGTCCCCTGACACTAAGCTGGGGTGAGCAGTACTTC.

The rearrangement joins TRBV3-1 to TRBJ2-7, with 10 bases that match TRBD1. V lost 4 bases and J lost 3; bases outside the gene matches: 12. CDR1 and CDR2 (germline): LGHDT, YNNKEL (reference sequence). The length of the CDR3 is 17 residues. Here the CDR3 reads CASSPTGTGARDYEQYF. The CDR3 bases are TGTGCCAGCAGCCCCACCGGGACAGGGGCACGGGACTACGAGCAGTACTTC.

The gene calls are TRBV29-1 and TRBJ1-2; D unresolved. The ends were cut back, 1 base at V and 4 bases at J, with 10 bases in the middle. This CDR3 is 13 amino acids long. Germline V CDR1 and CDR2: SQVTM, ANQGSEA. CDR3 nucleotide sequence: TGCAGCGTTGAAGGGGCCGCGATCTATGGCTACACCTTC. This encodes CSVEGAAIYGYTF.

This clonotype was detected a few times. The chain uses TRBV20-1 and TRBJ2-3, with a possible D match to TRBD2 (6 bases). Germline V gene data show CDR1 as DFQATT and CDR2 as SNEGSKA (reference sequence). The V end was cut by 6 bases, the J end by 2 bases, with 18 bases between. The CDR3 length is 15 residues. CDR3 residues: CSATGVAGNTDTQYF. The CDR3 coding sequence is TGCAGTGCCACCGGGGTTGCGGGGAACACAGATACGCAGTATTTT.